This passage covers 24 T cell receptor beta chains from one sample sequenced in a study of human T cells and chemical hapten exposure. One entry per CDR3 protein, called by TCRdb with MiXCR from the RACE reads. Here the sample spans around 65,000 distinct CDR3 sequences, about 5.7% being singletons. Time point here: healthy volunteer bleed at 6 weeks. The template was total RNA from unfractionated whole blood. The sequenced sample consisted of whole blood. Receptor source: a female donor in good health. Some clones in this sample may be carry-over from other donors' samples.

In its sample, this clonotype was seen a few times. The J gene is TRBJ1-5, the V gene TRBV28; D possibly corresponds to TRBD1 (6 bases). The germline V gene encodes CDR1 MDHEN and CDR2 SYDVKM. V lost 6 bases to trimming and J lost 0 bases, with 12 bases between them. The CDR3 is 15 residues long. The CDR3 nucleotides read TGTGCCAGCAGCCCGGGGGCAGATAGCAATCAGCCCCAGCATTTT. Residues: CASSPGADSNQPQHF.

This clonotype has just a few counts. This rearrangement joins TRBV7-2 to TRBJ1-6; perhaps TRBD1 as D (6 bases). V was pared by 5 bases and J by 7 bases, with 15 bases between. The CDR3 is 15 amino acids. Germline-derived CDR1 and CDR2 are SGHTA and FQGNSA. CDR3 bases: TGTGCCAGCAGCACCACTATGGGGGGCAATTCACCCCTCCACTTT. Amino acids: CASSTTMGGNSPLHF. Filled out from reference TRBV7-2 and TRBJ1-6, the complete variable domain reads GAGVSQSPSNKVTEKGKDVELRCDPISGHTALYWYRQSLGQGLEFLIYFQGNSAPDKSGLPSDRFSAERTGGSVSTLTIQRTQQEDSAVYLCASSTTMGGNSPLHFGNGTRLTVT.

This chain links TRBV28 with TRBJ1-1; no firm D call. Per germline, CDR1 MDHEN and CDR2 SYDVKM. This CDR3 comprises 14 residues. V lost 5 bases and J 3 bases, leaving 13 bases between the germline ends. The CDR3 reads CASSPHEADTEAFF. As DNA, the CDR3 is TGTGCCAGCAGTCCACACGAGGCTGACACTGAAGCTTTCTTT.

This clonotype occurred a few times. V is TRBV20-1 and J is TRBJ2-3; 8 nucleotides match TRBD1. The V segment lost 7 bases and the J segment 0 bases; nucleotides outside the gene matches: 12. The V gene's germline CDR1 is DFQATT and CDR2 SNEGSKA (reference sequence). There are 16 residues in the CDR3. The CDR3: CSVYGQGSSSTDTQYF. As DNA, the CDR3 is TGCAGTGTCTACGGACAGGGTAGTTCTAGCACAGATACGCAGTATTTT.

This clonotype showed up many times. The V gene is TRBV20-1, the J gene TRBJ1-2; TRBD1 is a possible D gene (6 bases). V was pared by 3 bases and J by 6 bases, with 14 bases between. The CDR3 consists of 13 residues. Germline V lookup: CDR1 DFQATT, CDR2 SNEGSKA (reference sequence). Written as DNA, the CDR3 is TGCAGTGCTAGGTCCAGGGGAGATCATGGCTACACCTTC. This codes for CSARSRGDHGYTF.

This clonotype appeared a few times. The rearrangement links TRBV5-1 to TRBJ2-7; TRBD2 agrees at 8 bases. Germline CDR1 and CDR2: SGHRS and YFSETQ. V lost 3 bases, J lost 3 bases, and 8 bases stayed unmatched. The CDR3 sequence is 15 residues long. For the CDR3, the DNA is TGCGCCAGCAGCTGGGGACTAGACGGCCTCTACGAGCAGTACTTC. It codes for CASSWGLDGLYEQYF.

DNA for the CDR3: TGTGCCAGCAGCTACAACCTAGCGGGAGGGCCCTACGAGCAGTACTTC. This codes for CASSYNLAGGPYEQYF. The V and J genes are TRBV7-8 and TRBJ2-7, with TRBD2 identical over 12 bases. Per germline, CDR1 SGHVS and CDR2 FQNEAQ. The CDR3 loop spans 16 amino acids. J gave up 2 bases and V 4 bases, and 6 bases lay outside the gene matches. The full variable domain, in which reference TRBV7-8 and TRBJ2-7 provide the parts outside the CDR3, is GAGVSQSPRYKVAKRGQDVALRCDPISGHVSLFWYQQALGQGPEFLTYFQNEAQLDKSGLPSDRFFAERPEGSVSTLKIQRTQQEDSAVYLCASSYNLAGGPYEQYFGPGTRLTVT.

V and J are TRBV28 and TRBJ2-1; D not resolved. The length of the CDR3 is 15 residues. V dropped 2 bases and J dropped 6 bases, with 14 bases sitting between them. CDR1 and CDR2 (germline): MDHEN, SYDVKM. CDR3 region: CASSLGQSVSNEQFF. The CDR3 nucleotides are TGTGCCAGCAGTTTAGGCCAGAGCGTTTCCAATGAGCAGTTCTTC.

This clonotype appeared many times. This sequence joins TRBV3-1 and TRBJ2-7; 9 bases map to TRBD1. This CDR3 is built from 15 residues. CDR1 LGHDT and CDR2 YNNKEL come from the germline V gene (reference sequence). V shed 4 bases and J 5 bases; nucleotides not matched to a gene: 9. CDR3 bases: TGTGCCAGCAGCCCCACCGGGACAGGGAACCACGAGCAGTACTTC. Protein sequence: CASSPTGTGNHEQYF.

V gene TRBV3-1 combines with J gene TRBJ2-2; D remains ambiguous. The CDR3 loop spans 20 amino acids. The V gene lost 2 bases and the J gene lost 5 bases, with 27 bases spanning the gap. Germline assignment: CDR1 LGHDT and CDR2 YNNKEL (reference sequence). CDR3 nucleotide sequence: TGTGCCAGCAGCCAATGGTTTCCATTGAGCGAGAGGCGAAGGACCGGGGAGCTGTTTTTT. Translating it yields CASSQWFPLSERRRTGELFF.

This clonotype has ten or more counts. The rearrangement uses TRBV29-1 and TRBJ1-1; D possibly corresponds to TRBD1 (6 bases). The germline CDR1 and CDR2 sequences are SQVTM and ANQGSEA. The CDR3 contains 14 residues. The ends were cut back, 7 bases at V and 1 base at J, with 16 bases in the middle. CDR3: CSAQKGGQNTEAFF. The CDR3 nucleotides read TGCAGCGCCCAAAAGGGGGGTCAGAACACTGAAGCTTTCTTT.

This clonotype was detected ten times or more. The V call is TRBV5-1, the J call TRBJ2-3; D ambiguous. Germline CDR1 SGHRS, CDR2 YFSETQ. The CDR3 length is 11 residues. V dropped 2 bases and J dropped 5 bases, with 3 bases sitting between them. DNA of the CDR3: TGCGCCAGCAGCTTTGGAGATACGCAGTATTTT. It codes for CASSFGDTQYF.

The sample holds a few counts of this clonotype. The V and J genes are TRBV6-1 and TRBJ1-6; TRBD1 aligns across 7 bases. The CDR3 is made up of 15 amino acids. V lost 4 bases to trimming and J lost 5 bases; unmatched junction nucleotides: 5. CDR1 is MNHNS, CDR2 SASEGT, per germline. The CDR3 DNA sequence: TGTGCCAGCAGTGTGGGGACAGCCCATAATTCACCCCTCCACTTT. Protein: CASSVGTAHNSPLHF.

This clonotype was observed a few times. The chain links TRBV6-6 to TRBJ1-1; D ambiguous. Germline values: CDR1 MNHNY, CDR2 SVGAGI (reference sequence). V was trimmed by 7 bases and J by 0 bases, leaving 12 bases between them. This CDR3 region has 14 residues. The CDR3 nucleotides are TGTGCCAGCATCCCGGACGGTTTGAACACTGAAGCTTTCTTT. Its translation is CASIPDGLNTEAFF.

This clonotype occurred many times. The DNA for the CDR3 is TGTGCCGGCCTGCAGTCGGAGACCCAGTACTTC. Its protein product is CAGLQSETQYF. The chain links TRBV27 to TRBJ2-5; no firm D call. The CDR3 extends over 11 amino acids. Trimming removed 11 bases from V and 5 bases from J, with 12 bases in between. Germline loops: CDR1 MNHEY, CDR2 SMNVEV (reference sequence).

This clonotype showed up just a few times. The rearrangement uses TRBV7-9 and TRBJ2-1, with 11 nucleotides matching TRBD2. There are 15 residues in the CDR3. Germline lookup yields CDR1 SEHNR and CDR2 FQNEAQ (reference sequence). Unmatched junction bases numbered 8, after V lost 4 bases and J lost 9 bases. The CDR3 sequence is CASSYQLAGALEQFF. The CDR3 bases are TGTGCCAGCAGCTATCAACTAGCGGGAGCGCTTGAGCAGTTCTTC.

The table lists this clonotype with many counts. V gene TRBV11-2 combines with J gene TRBJ2-7, with a weak D call TRBD2 (5 bases). V lost 5 bases, J lost 0 bases, and 8 bases lay in between. The CDR3 runs to 13 residues. CDR1 is SGHAT and CDR2 is FQNNGV in the germline V gene. The CDR3 DNA is TGTGCCAGCAGCCCGGGGAGCTCCTACGAGCAGTACTTC. Translated, it gives CASSPGSSYEQYF. Looking up the rest from reference TRBV11-2 and TRBJ2-7 gives the full variable domain: EAGVAQSPRYKIIEKRQSVAFWCNPISGHATLYWYQQILGQGPKLLIQFQNNGVVDDSQLPKDRFSAERLKGVDSTLKIQPAKLEDSAVYLCASSPGSSYEQYFGPGTRLTVT.

This clonotype was seen ten or more times. The chain joins TRBV20-1 to TRBJ1-2, with 10 bases aligning to TRBD1. Germline assignment: CDR1 DFQATT and CDR2 SNEGSKA (reference sequence). V was clipped by 3 bases and J by 5 bases; unmatched bases: 3. The CDR3 has 13 residues. The CDR3 nucleotides read TGCAGTGCTAGCCGGGGACAGGGGTATGGCTACACCTTC. Its translation: CSASRGQGYGYTF.

This clonotype was recorded at least ten times. This sequence joins TRBV12-3 or TRBV12-4 and TRBJ1-1, with a tentative D call TRBD1 (5 bases). The CDR3 has 15 residues. The V gene lost 2 bases and the J gene lost 5 bases, with 15 bases spanning the gap. The CDR3 region has the DNA TGTGCCAGCAGTTTAATGCAGGGACCTCAGACTGAAGCTTTCTTT. Protein: CASSLMQGPQTEAFF.

This clonotype was counted only a few times. The chain is built from TRBV20-1 and TRBJ2-7; 8 bases map to TRBD1. Germline CDR1 reads DFQATT; CDR2 reads SNEGSKA (reference sequence). With 0 bases clipped from V and 3 bases from J, the junction kept 4 bases outside the gene matches. The CDR3 runs to 14 residues. The CDR3 sequence is CSAREPGGDYEQYF. CDR3 DNA sequence: TGCAGTGCTAGAGAGCCAGGGGGCGACTACGAGCAGTACTTC.

The gene calls are TRBV19 and TRBJ2-7, with 10 nucleotides matching TRBD2. CDR3 length: 17 amino acids. V trimming: 3 bases; J trimming: 1 base; junction bases outside the gene matches: 9. Germline V gene data show CDR1 as LNHDA and CDR2 as SQIVND (reference sequence). The CDR3 region has the DNA TGTGCCAGTAGTATGGGAGGAGCGGGAGGGCCATCCTACGAGCAGTACTTC. Translated: CASSMGGAGGPSYEQYF.

This clonotype has a count of ten or more. The V gene is TRBV3-1, the J gene TRBJ1-5; D gene unclear. The CDR3 is 14 residues long. From germline, CDR1 is LGHDT and CDR2 YNNKEL (reference sequence). V gave up 2 bases and J gave up 6 bases, with 11 bases separating them. The CDR3 is CASSQSEAIQPQHF. Here the CDR3 DNA reads TGTGCCAGCAGCCAATCGGAGGCGATTCAGCCCCAGCATTTT.

This clonotype was counted between two and nine times. The rearrangement links TRBV5-1 to TRBJ2-2, with D tentatively TRBD1 (6 bases). The CDR3 loop spans 16 amino acids. With 2 bases removed from V and 0 bases from J, the gap between germline ends came to 11 bases. Germline CDR1 and CDR2: SGHRS and YFSETQ. The chain's CDR3 is CASSLEGTPNTGELFF. The CDR3 DNA is TGCGCCAGCAGCTTAGAGGGGACACCGAACACCGGGGAGCTGTTTTTT.

The chain has TRBV12-3 or TRBV12-4 and TRBJ1-2; D might be TRBD1 (5 bases). The CDR3 runs to 14 residues. The V end lost 5 bases, the J end lost 1 base, and 11 bases lay between the germline ends. The CDR3 spells CASSLGTVNYGYTF. The CDR3, as DNA: TGTGCCAGCAGTCTCGGGACGGTTAACTATGGCTACACCTTC.